One and the same sample provided the 25 T cell receptor beta chains below, sequenced in a study of blood T cell repertoires in COVID-19 (dated by TCRdb to 2020 to 2021). Receptors were amplified or captured by the immunoSEQ multiplex PCR assay. Held by TCRdb, this immuneACCESS table contains in-frame sequences only and omits some clones. Under half of the omission traces to an unresolved V gene where checked; the cause of the rest is unknown. The sample data list 140,000 to 150,000 clones, and about four fifths of these were observed just once. The top ten constitute 7.5% to 9% of the sample. The sample was peripheral blood. The receptors shown here come from a human donor in a cohort sampled during active COVID-19.

The chain has TRBV19 and TRBJ2-7, with D possibly being TRBD2 (6 bases). The CDR3 is made up of 14 amino acids. Germline lookup yields CDR1 LNHDA and CDR2 SQIVND (reference sequence). With 3 bases removed from V and 4 bases from J, the gap between germline ends came to 13 bases. The CDR3 region has the DNA TGTGCCAGTAGTATCGGAGGGGTCAAATACGAGCAGTACTTC. Protein: CASSIGGVKYEQYF. The full variable domain, with the rest looked up from reference TRBV19 and TRBJ2-7, is DGGITQSPKYLFRKEGQNVTLSCEQNLNHDAMYWYRQDPGQGLRLIYYSQIVNDFQKGDIAEGYSVSREKKESFPLTVTSAQKNPTAFYLCASSIGGVKYEQYFGPGTRLTVT.

The chain is built from TRBV27 and TRBJ2-7, with 8 bases lining up with TRBD1. The germline CDR1 and CDR2 sequences are MNHEY and SMNVEV (reference sequence). The ends lost 1 base at V and 4 bases at J; junction bases unmatched: 3. The CDR3 spans 14 residues. The CDR3 DNA is TGTGCCAGCAGTTTATGGGACAGGCCATACGAGCAGTACTTC. Amino acids: CASSLWDRPYEQYF.

The chain is built from TRBV7-9 and TRBJ2-3, with 7 bases identical to TRBD2. The CDR3 contains 14 residues. Unmatched junction bases numbered 1, after V lost 3 bases and J lost 1 base. Germline V gives CDR1 SEHNR, CDR2 FQNEAQ (reference sequence). In DNA, the CDR3 is TGTGCCAGCAGCTTCGCGGGAGGCACAGATACGCAGTATTTT. Translating gives CASSFAGGTDTQYF. The full variable domain, in which reference TRBV7-9 and TRBJ2-3 provide the parts outside the CDR3, is DTGVSQNPRHKITKRGQNVTFRCDPISEHNRLYWYRQTLGQGPEFLTYFQNEAQLEKSRLLSDRFSAERPKGSFSTLEIQRTEQGDSAMYLCASSFAGGTDTQYFGPGTRLTVL.

This clone showed up just once. V is TRBV24-1 and J is TRBJ2-2, with D maybe TRBD1 (6 bases). Germline V lookup: CDR1 KGHDR, CDR2 SFDVKD. The germline V and J ends were trimmed by 4 bases and 10 bases, with 12 bases remaining between them. The CDR3 is made up of 13 amino acids. The CDR3 spells CATSEEGHPELFF. Written as DNA, the CDR3 is TGTGCCACCAGTGAAGAGGGACACCCGGAGCTGTTTTTT.

The V call is TRBV7-8, the J call TRBJ2-1, with D possibly TRBD2 on 5 matching bases. There are 13 residues in the CDR3. V lost 2 bases and J lost 10, with 12 bases in between. CDR1 is SGHVS and CDR2 is FQNEAQ in the germline V gene. CDR3 region: CASSLRDIGEQFF. The CDR3 DNA sequence: TGTGCCAGCAGCTTACGGGATATTGGAGAGCAGTTCTTC.

This clone was detected only once. This chain connects TRBV4-1 to TRBJ2-7, with D possibly TRBD1 on 5 matching bases. Germline V CDR1 and CDR2: MGHRA, YSYEKL. V lost 0 bases and J lost 4, with 10 bases in between. The CDR3 totals 14 residues. The CDR3 sequence is CASSQDTRDYEQYF. CDR3 coding DNA: TGCGCCAGCAGCCAAGATACCAGGGATTACGAGCAGTACTTC.

This chain joins TRBV11-1 and TRBJ1-2, with unresolved D. Trimming removed 5 bases at V and 8 bases at J, with 24 bases between. Germline CDR1 and CDR2: SGHAT and FQDESV (reference sequence). This CDR3 comprises 16 residues. The CDR3 here is CASSLSWADRPSGYTF. The CDR3 region has the DNA TGTGCCAGCAGCCTCTCTTGGGCCGATCGTCCTTCCGGCTACACCTTC.

The V and J genes are TRBV7-8 and TRBJ2-1; 7 bases line up with TRBD2. J lost 0 bases, V lost 4 bases, and 3 bases had no gene match. The CDR3 runs 15 residues. The germline V gene encodes CDR1 SGHVS and CDR2 FQNEAQ. The CDR3 sequence: CASSSWGGSYNEQFF. CDR3 DNA sequence: TGTGCCAGCAGCTCCTGGGGGGGCTCCTACAATGAGCAGTTCTTC.

Notes on this clone: One junction end disagrees with the germline gene, perhaps due to a read error. The chain has TRBV6-1 and TRBJ1-6; 7 bases agree with TRBD1. The V gene's germline CDR1 is MNHNS and CDR2 SASEGT. The CDR3 is 14 amino acids. CDR3 region: CASTEGGKVSPLHF. CDR3 DNA sequence: TGTGCCAGCACTGAAGGGGGCAAGGTGTCACCCCTCCACTTT.

The chain couples TRBV6-4 to TRBJ2-5; D not certain. The CDR3 is 13 amino acids. V lost 4 bases to trimming and J lost 5 bases, with 11 bases between them. CDR1 and CDR2 from the germline V gene are MRHNA and SNTAGT. CDR3 in amino acids: CASSVRGGETQYF. The DNA for the CDR3 is TGTGCCAGCAGTGTTAGAGGCGGCGAGACCCAGTACTTC.

V and J are TRBV9 and TRBJ1-2; TRBD1 is a possible D gene (6 bases). The germline gives CDR1 SGDLS, CDR2 YYNGEE. Trimming took off 3 bases at V and 7 bases at J, with 22 bases between the two ends. This CDR3 has 16 amino acids. The CDR3 loop reads CASSAPQNREYGGYTF. The CDR3 nucleotides read TGTGCCAGCAGCGCCCCCCAGAACAGGGAATATGGTGGCTACACCTTC.

This clone was found once. This chain joins TRBV7-9 and TRBJ1-1, with 9 bases that match TRBD1. The V gene's germline CDR1 is SEHNR and CDR2 FQNEAQ (reference sequence). V gave up 4 bases and J gave up 1 base; unmatched junction bases: 7. This CDR3 region has 16 residues. The CDR3 protein is CASSSGQGMSNTEAFF. The CDR3 DNA follows: TGTGCCAGCAGCTCCGGACAGGGGATGTCGAACACTGAAGCTTTCTTT.

The chain combines TRBV29-1 with TRBJ2-7; 7 bases fit TRBD1. CDR3 size: 15 residues. Germline V gene sequence: CDR1 SQVTM, CDR2 ANQGSEA. Trimming at V came to 8 bases and at J to 3 bases, leaving 16 bases not matched to a gene. Here the CDR3 DNA reads TGCAGCTCTACCGTTTGGACAGGACAAAGCTACGAGCAGTACTTC. It encodes CSSTVWTGQSYEQYF.

The gene calls are TRBV11-2 and TRBJ2-7, with 7 bases fitting TRBD2. Trimming removed 1 base from V and 3 bases from J; junction bases left unmatched: 6. Germline V gene sequence: CDR1 SGHAT, CDR2 FQNNGV. CDR3 length equals 15 residues. CDR3 coding DNA: TGTGCCAGCAGCTTAGTGGTGACTAGCAGCTACGAGCAGTACTTC. The encoded protein is CASSLVVTSSYEQYF. Filled out from reference TRBV11-2 and TRBJ2-7, the complete variable domain reads EAGVAQSPRYKIIEKRQSVAFWCNPISGHATLYWYQQILGQGPKLLIQFQNNGVVDDSQLPKDRFSAERLKGVDSTLKIQPAKLEDSAVYLCASSLVVTSSYEQYFGPGTRLTVT.

The sample holds many counts of this clone. This rearrangement joins TRBV18 to TRBJ2-1; TRBD2 matches at 11 bases. With 5 bases clipped from V and 2 bases from J, the junction kept 2 bases outside the gene matches. The CDR3 runs to 15 residues. From germline, CDR1 is KGHSH and CDR2 LQKENI. This chain's CDR3 is CASSGGLAAYNEQFF. CDR3 sequence (DNA): TGTGCCAGCTCAGGGGGACTAGCGGCCTACAATGAGCAGTTCTTC.

The chain is built from TRBV7-7 and TRBJ2-1; D is perhaps TRBD2 (6 bases). The germline V gene encodes CDR1 SSHAT and CDR2 FNYEAQ (reference sequence). The CDR3 is 15 amino acids. The V end was cut by 2 bases, the J end by 0 bases, with 8 bases between. CDR3: CASSLLGSSYNEQFF. CDR3 bases: TGTGCCAGCAGCTTACTCGGGAGCTCCTACAATGAGCAGTTCTTC.

The rearrangement uses TRBV11-2 and TRBJ2-7; D is perhaps TRBD1 (6 bases). With 4 bases removed from V and 2 bases from J, the gap between germline ends came to 12 bases. Germline-derived CDR1 and CDR2 are SGHAT and FQNNGV. The CDR3 length is 14 residues. The CDR3 DNA follows: TGTGCCAGCAGCTCAGGACAGAATCCCTACGAGCAGTACTTC. This encodes CASSSGQNPYEQYF. The whole variable domain, filled in from reference TRBV11-2 and TRBJ2-7, reads EAGVAQSPRYKIIEKRQSVAFWCNPISGHATLYWYQQILGQGPKLLIQFQNNGVVDDSQLPKDRFSAERLKGVDSTLKIQPAKLEDSAVYLCASSSGQNPYEQYFGPGTRLTVT.

The genes are TRBV28 and TRBJ2-2; the D gene is possibly TRBD1 (6 bases). CDR1 is MDHEN and CDR2 is SYDVKM in the germline V gene. The V end lost 5 bases, the J end lost 3 bases, and 13 bases lay between the germline ends. The CDR3 runs to 15 residues. CDR3 amino acids: CASSQGTMDTGELFF. As DNA, the CDR3 is TGTGCCAGCAGTCAGGGGACCATGGACACCGGGGAGCTGTTTTTT.

CDR3 residues: CASSASGKRVGYTF. The CDR3 nucleotides read TGTGCCAGCAGTGCCTCAGGGAAAAGAGTTGGCTACACCTTC. This chain joins TRBV6-2 or TRBV6-3 and TRBJ1-2; D is perhaps TRBD1 (5 bases). The V gene lost 5 bases and the J gene lost 7 bases, with 17 bases spanning the gap. The CDR3 is 14 residues long. Germline CDR1 and CDR2: MNHEY and SVGEGT.

This chain joins TRBV4-3 and TRBJ2-3; TRBD2 matches 7 bases. This CDR3 spans 16 amino acids. The V gene's germline CDR1 is LGHNA and CDR2 YSLEER. After removal of 2 bases from V and 6 bases from J, the junction contained 11 bases not matched to a gene. This CDR3 is CASSQLGGGGADTQYF. For the CDR3, the DNA is TGCGCCAGCAGCCAACTAGGCGGGGGAGGCGCGGATACGCAGTATTTT.

There are a few counts of this clone. The V and J genes are TRBV5-6 and TRBJ1-4, with 9 nucleotides matching TRBD1. The CDR3 runs 15 residues. Looked up from germline, CDR1 is SGHDT and CDR2 is YYEEEE. The V segment lost 6 bases and the J segment 5 bases; nucleotides outside the gene matches: 8. CDR3 bases: TGTGCCAGCAACCGCCCCGGGACAGGGAATGAAAAACTGTTTTTT. Translating gives CASNRPGTGNEKLFF.

The rearrangement joins TRBV27 to TRBJ2-1; no definite D call. V shed 1 base and J shed 4 bases, with 17 bases lying between them. The CDR3 consists of 17 residues. Germline lookup yields CDR1 MNHEY and CDR2 SMNVEV (reference sequence). The CDR3 reads CASSLYPELPTYNEQFF. For the CDR3, the DNA is TGTGCCAGCAGTTTATATCCGGAACTACCTACTTACAATGAGCAGTTCTTC.

This chain links TRBV9 with TRBJ2-7; perhaps TRBD2 as D (6 bases). The germline gives CDR1 SGDLS, CDR2 YYNGEE. The CDR3 totals 15 residues. Trimming took off 0 bases at V and 4 bases at J, with 14 bases between the two ends. CDR3 in amino acids: CASSVGGDGGYEQYF. CDR3 sequence (DNA): TGTGCCAGCAGCGTAGGGGGGGACGGTGGTTACGAGCAGTACTTC.

The J gene is TRBJ2-1, the V gene TRBV9, with TRBD1 identical over 7 bases. V lost 4 bases, J lost 6 bases, and 16 bases stayed unmatched. The CDR3 contains 17 residues. Germline values: CDR1 SGDLS, CDR2 YYNGEE. The CDR3 nucleotides read TGTGCCAGCAGCCCCCACCGACAGGGAATATTTATCAATGAGCAGTTCTTC. It yields the protein CASSPHRQGIFINEQFF.

The rearrangement links TRBV28 to TRBJ2-5; possible D gene TRBD2, 5 bases. CDR1 MDHEN and CDR2 SYDVKM come from the germline V gene. The CDR3 has 14 residues. The V and J ends lost 8 bases and 1 base respectively, with 14 bases between them. As DNA, the CDR3 is TGTGCCAGCGTAGCGCGAACCTCCCAAGAGACCCAGTACTTC. Protein sequence: CASVARTSQETQYF. Supplemented by reference TRBV28 and TRBJ2-5, the full variable domain reads DVKVTQSSRYLVKRTGEKVFLECVQDMDHENMFWYRQDPGLGLRLIYFSYDVKMKEKGDIPEGYSVSREKKERFSLILESASTNQTSMYLCASVARTSQETQYFGPGTRLLVL.